One and the same sample provided the 26 T cell receptor beta chains below, sequenced in a study of blood T cell repertoires in COVID-19. The data were produced by immunoSEQ multiplex PCR, yet TCRdb's version contains in-frame clones alone and is incomplete. Of approximately 210,000 clones in the sample, about nine tenths are singletons; the top ten hold roughly 11%. Sequencing used peripheral blood. These receptors all come from a man in his fifties with COVID-19, enrolled during active disease.

This chain connects TRBV7-3 to TRBJ2-1, with 9 bases identical to TRBD2. Losses at the gene ends were 0 bases for V and 7 bases for J; bases not matched to a gene: 10. CDR1 is SGHTA and CDR2 is FQGTGA in the germline V gene. This CDR3 has 17 amino acids. For the CDR3, the DNA is TGTGCCAGCAGCTTAACTCACGGAGCGGGAGGTCGGAATGAGCAGTTCTTC. It specifies CASSLTHGAGGRNEQFF.

There are a few counts of this clone. This rearrangement joins TRBV7-6 to TRBJ2-7; 10 positions match TRBD2. The V gene's germline CDR1 is SGHVS and CDR2 FNYEAQ. V dropped 4 bases and J dropped 2; count of bases not matched to a gene: 5. The CDR3 has 15 residues. This CDR3 reads CASSSLAGPTYEQYF. CDR3 nucleotides: TGTGCCAGCAGCTCACTAGCGGGACCCACCTACGAGCAGTACTTC.

The chain is built from TRBV9 and TRBJ2-1; 8 nucleotides align to TRBD2. Germline lookup yields CDR1 SGDLS and CDR2 YYNGEE. The V gene end was trimmed by 1 base and the J gene end by 3 bases; junction bases not matched to a gene: 3. The CDR3 loop spans 15 amino acids. CDR3 region: CASSVRLAGYNEQFF. As DNA, the CDR3 is TGTGCCAGCAGCGTACGGCTAGCGGGCTACAATGAGCAGTTCTTC. Filled out from reference TRBV9 and TRBJ2-1, the complete variable domain reads DSGVTQTPKHLITATGQRVTLRCSPRSGDLSVYWYQQSLDQGLQFLIQYYNGEERAKGNILERFSAQQFPDLHSELNLSSLELGDSALYFCASSVRLAGYNEQFFGPGTRLTVL.

The chain is built from TRBV10-3 and TRBJ2-5; possible D gene TRBD2, 6 bases. The V gene lost 6 bases and the J gene lost 9 bases, with 20 bases spanning the gap. The CDR3 has 14 amino acids. CDR1 is ENHRY and CDR2 is SYGVKD in the germline V gene. CDR3 in amino acids: CAIRPTSTLEAQYF. The DNA of the CDR3 is TGTGCCATCAGACCCACTAGCACTCTGGAGGCCCAGTACTTC.

The chain joins TRBV7-2 to TRBJ2-4; possibly TRBD2 for D (6 bases). The length of the CDR3 is 16 residues. V was cut by 3 bases and J by 7 bases, with 19 bases left in between. Germline V gene data show CDR1 as SGHTA and CDR2 as FQGNSA. This CDR3 reads CASSLTLTSAGNIQYF. The DNA for the CDR3 is TGTGCCAGCAGCTTGACCCTAACCTCGGCGGGGAACATTCAGTACTTC.

This clone was counted only a few times. V and J are TRBV6-5 and TRBJ2-2; 10 bases are shared with TRBD1. V was pared by 6 bases and J by 5 bases, with 3 bases of the junction left unmatched. Germline-derived CDR1 and CDR2 are MNHEY and SVGAGI. The CDR3 runs 14 residues. In nucleotides, the CDR3 is TGTGCCAGCAGGCCGGGACAGGGGACCGGGGAGCTGTTTTTT. Encoded protein: CASRPGQGTGELFF.

This chain links TRBV4-3 with TRBJ1-2; D not resolved. This CDR3 spans 16 amino acids. The V and J ends lost 0 bases and 8 bases respectively, with 19 bases between them. The germline CDR1 and CDR2 sequences are LGHNA and YSLEER. The CDR3 bases are TGCGCCAGCAGCCAAGATGCCGGCGAGGGTTTTGGAGGCTACACCTTC. Amino acid sequence: CASSQDAGEGFGGYTF.

This chain uses TRBV2 with TRBJ1-4; no definite D call. V was pared by 5 bases and J by 5 bases, with 6 bases between. The CDR3 totals 12 residues. Germline V gives CDR1 SNHLY, CDR2 FYNNEI. CDR3 bases: TGTGCCAGCAGTTGGAGCAATGAAAAACTGTTTTTT. Its translation: CASSWSNEKLFF.

The chain combines TRBV2 with TRBJ2-1, with 9 bases matching TRBD2. Germline V lookup: CDR1 SNHLY, CDR2 FYNNEI. Losses at the gene ends were 5 bases for V and 9 bases for J; bases not matched to a gene: 8. The CDR3 covers 14 residues. CDR3 protein: CASSLIAGEAEQFF. The CDR3 nucleotides read TGTGCCAGCAGTCTGATAGCGGGAGAAGCTGAGCAGTTCTTC. Based on the CDR3 plus reference TRBV2 and TRBJ2-1, the full variable domain is EPEVTQTPSHQVTQMGQEVILRCVPISNHLYFYWYRQILGQKVEFLVSFYNNEISEKSEIFDDQFSVERPDGSNFTLKIRSTKLEDSAMYFCASSLIAGEAEQFFGPGTRLTVL.

The chain recombines TRBV28 with TRBJ1-2; 9 positions agree with TRBD1. V shed 4 bases and J 6 bases; nucleotides not matched to a gene: 6. The CDR3 contains 14 residues. CDR1 is MDHEN, CDR2 SYDVKM, per germline. The CDR3 nucleotides are TGTGCCAGCAGTTCGGGACAGGGTAGGAATGGCTACACCTTC. This codes for CASSSGQGRNGYTF.

The genes are TRBV29-1 and TRBJ2-7; TRBD1 might be the D (6 bases). The germline gives CDR1 SQVTM, CDR2 ANQGSEA. V gave up 4 bases and J gave up 2 bases, with 12 bases separating them. The CDR3 sequence is 13 residues long. CDR3 residues: CSVVRGATYEQYF. As DNA, the CDR3 is TGCAGCGTTGTCAGGGGCGCTACCTACGAGCAGTACTTC.

The chain joins TRBV11-2 to TRBJ2-7; 7 positions agree with TRBD2. V shed 5 bases and J 7 bases; nucleotides not matched to a gene: 11. The germline V gene encodes CDR1 SGHAT and CDR2 FQNNGV. The CDR3 contains 14 residues. Here the CDR3 DNA reads TGTGCCAGCAGCCAAATAACGGGCGGGGGTGAGCAGTACTTC. Translating it yields CASSQITGGGEQYF. The variable domain in full, completed from reference TRBV11-2 and TRBJ2-7, reads EAGVAQSPRYKIIEKRQSVAFWCNPISGHATLYWYQQILGQGPKLLIQFQNNGVVDDSQLPKDRFSAERLKGVDSTLKIQPAKLEDSAVYLCASSQITGGGEQYFGPGTRLTVT.

This sequence joins TRBV4-3 and TRBJ1-4; possibly TRBD1 for D (6 bases). V was cut by 0 bases and J by 10 bases, with 12 bases left in between. The CDR3 covers 14 residues. The germline V gene encodes CDR1 LGHNA and CDR2 YSLEER. CDR3 DNA: TGCGCCAGCAGCCAAGATGGGACATCTGGAAAACTGTTTTTT. It codes for CASSQDGTSGKLFF.

The chain joins TRBV29-1 to TRBJ2-7, with D perhaps TRBD1 (5 bases). There are 15 residues in the CDR3. Trimming left V 7 bases short and J 5 bases short, with 24 bases between. Germline lookup yields CDR1 SQVTM and CDR2 ANQGSEA. The CDR3 DNA reads as TGCAGCGCACAAAAGACAGCCGGACCTATACACGAGCAGTACTTC. Translating gives CSAQKTAGPIHEQYF.

The chain employs TRBV5-5 and TRBJ2-1; 14 nucleotides align to TRBD2. CDR1 is SGHKS, CDR2 YYEKEE, per germline (reference sequence). After removal of 6 bases from V and 8 bases from J, the junction contained 10 bases not matched to a gene. The length of the CDR3 is 16 residues. The CDR3 DNA sequence: TGTGCCAGCAACTTCAGGGGACTAGCGGGAGTTGATGAGCAGTTCTTC. This codes for CASNFRGLAGVDEQFF. The full variable domain, rest sourced from reference TRBV5-5 and TRBJ2-1, is DAGVTQSPTHLIKTRGQQVTLRCSPISGHKSVSWYQQVLGQGPQFIFQYYEKEERGRGNFPDRFSARQFPNYSSELNVNALLLGDSALYLCASNFRGLAGVDEQFFGPGTRLTVL.

The rearrangement uses TRBV7-9 and TRBJ1-5; perhaps TRBD1 as D (6 bases). The CDR3 loop spans 15 amino acids. Germline V gene sequence: CDR1 SEHNR, CDR2 FQNEAQ (reference sequence). V lost 5 bases and J 5 bases, leaving 16 bases between the germline ends. CDR3 nucleotides: TGTGCCAGCAGCACCCTGGGGGGGGCCGATCAGCCCCAGCATTTT. Protein: CASSTLGGADQPQHF.

The V and J genes are TRBV6-2 or TRBV6-3 and TRBJ2-3; 10 nucleotides line up with TRBD1. CDR1 is MNHEY, CDR2 SVGEGT, per germline. The CDR3 runs 15 residues. Unmatched junction bases numbered 7, after V lost 6 bases and J lost 4 bases. CDR3 residues: CASSPPTGGADTQYF. The CDR3 DNA sequence: TGTGCCAGCAGCCCACCGACAGGGGGCGCAGATACGCAGTATTTT.

This clone was detected once. The chain is built from TRBV19 and TRBJ1-1; D is possibly TRBD1 (6 bases). The V gene's germline CDR1 is LNHDA and CDR2 SQIVND (reference sequence). The CDR3 spans 17 residues. V lost 5 bases, J lost 7 bases, and 26 bases lay in between. This CDR3 is CASSLKGGDSGRNEAFF. CDR3 nucleotides: TGTGCCAGTAGTTTAAAAGGGGGAGACAGCGGTCGGAATGAAGCTTTCTTT.

This clone was observed a single time. V is TRBV5-1 and J is TRBJ2-1; 11 bases agree with TRBD2. CDR3 size: 15 residues. CDR1 is SGHRS and CDR2 is YFSETQ in the germline V gene. V shed 5 bases, J shed 4 bases, and the junction held 5 bases outside the gene matches. For the CDR3, the DNA is TGCGCCAGCAGTCCCGGGACTAGCGGATACAATGAGCAGTTCTTC. Amino acid sequence: CASSPGTSGYNEQFF.

The rearrangement uses TRBV3-1 (or the pseudogene TRBV3-2) and TRBJ2-7; D unclear. The CDR3 length is 13 residues. V dropped 1 base and J dropped 2 bases, with 6 bases sitting between them. Germline loops: CDR1 LGHDT, CDR2 YNNKEL (reference sequence). The CDR3 loop reads CASSQAVTYEQYF. The DNA for the CDR3 is TGTGCCAGCAGCCAAGCTGTTACCTACGAGCAGTACTTC.

This chain links TRBV2 with TRBJ1-1, with D possibly being TRBD1 (6 bases). The CDR3 consists of 13 residues. Trimming pared 4 bases from V and 10 bases from J, leaving 16 bases between. CDR1 and CDR2 from the germline V gene are SNHLY and FYNNEI. CDR3 sequence reads: CASSGGDTALAFF. CDR3 nucleotides: TGTGCCAGCAGTGGAGGGGACACTGCTTTAGCTTTCTTT.

The chain links TRBV27 to TRBJ1-2, with a tentative D call TRBD1 (6 bases). Germline CDR1 reads MNHEY; CDR2 reads SMNVEV (reference sequence). This CDR3 is built from 12 residues. V was trimmed by 8 bases and J by 8 bases, leaving 15 bases between them. CDR3 residues: CASQGQGGGYTF. CDR3 coding DNA: TGTGCCAGCCAGGGGCAGGGTGGCGGCTACACCTTC.

The chain links TRBV6-2 or TRBV6-3 to TRBJ1-2; 7 bases fit TRBD1. The trim removed 5 bases at V and 7 bases at J, leaving 7 bases unmatched. There are 13 residues in the CDR3. The germline gives CDR1 MNHEY, CDR2 SVGEGT. CDR3 protein: CASSIDRDAGYTF. CDR3 coding DNA: TGTGCCAGCAGTATCGACAGGGACGCTGGCTACACCTTC.

This rearrangement joins TRBV28 to TRBJ1-6, with D possibly being TRBD1 (6 bases). The length of the CDR3 is 13 residues. Trimming took off 8 bases at V and 7 bases at J, with 12 bases between the two ends. Germline CDR1 MDHEN, CDR2 SYDVKM. The CDR3 spells CASVPGVNSPLHF. The CDR3 DNA reads as TGTGCCAGCGTCCCAGGGGTAAATTCACCCCTCCACTTT. Full variable domain (outside the CDR3, taken from reference TRBV28 and TRBJ1-6): DVKVTQSSRYLVKRTGEKVFLECVQDMDHENMFWYRQDPGLGLRLIYFSYDVKMKEKGDIPEGYSVSREKKERFSLILESASTNQTSMYLCASVPGVNSPLHFGNGTRLTVT.

This rearrangement joins TRBV11-2 to TRBJ1-1; TRBD1 matches 8 bases. V was clipped by 1 base and J by 6 bases; unmatched bases: 10. Germline V gene lookup returns CDR1 SGHAT and CDR2 FQNNGV. This CDR3 is 16 amino acids long. DNA for the CDR3: TGTGCCAGCAGCTTAGTCCTGGACAGGGTGTATCCTGAAGCTTTCTTT. This gives the protein CASSLVLDRVYPEAFF.

Comment on this clone: The identical CDR3 is also encoded by other nucleotide sequences in the sample. V usage is TRBV9 and J usage is TRBJ2-1; D remains ambiguous. The V end was cut by 2 bases, the J end by 2 bases, with 5 bases between. The CDR3 totals 13 residues. Germline loops: CDR1 SGDLS, CDR2 YYNGEE. Here the CDR3 reads CASSVQTYNEQFF. The DNA of the CDR3 is TGTGCCAGCAGCGTCCAAACCTACAATGAGCAGTTCTTC. Variable domain in full (rest from reference TRBV9 and TRBJ2-1): DSGVTQTPKHLITATGQRVTLRCSPRSGDLSVYWYQQSLDQGLQFLIQYYNGEERAKGNILERFSAQQFPDLHSELNLSSLELGDSALYFCASSVQTYNEQFFGPGTRLTVL.